This passage covers 11 T cell receptor beta chains from one sample sequenced in a study of T cells in Graves' hyperthyroidism and ophthalmopathy. The source material, RNA transcripts, was used to amplify TCR beta CDR3 regions. Carried out on the TCR CDR3, a first-round RT-PCR used the HTBI primer set. TCRdb recomputed calls from the multiplex PCR reads with MiXCR, one row per CDR3 protein. The sample holds about 610,000 distinct CDR3 sequences; more than 15% are singletons and the top ten take 2.5% to 4%. The sequencing sample was made of blood. Receptor source: a woman between 35 and 50 years old with Graves' ophthalmopathy.

The rearrangement links TRBV6-1 to TRBJ1-2, with D possibly being TRBD1 (5 bases). Trimming removed 6 bases at V and 3 bases at J, with 8 bases between. The germline CDR1 and CDR2 sequences are MNHNS and SASEGT. There are 12 residues in the CDR3. Here the CDR3 DNA reads TGTGCCAGCAGGGCGGGGGACTATGGCTACACCTTC. As protein: CASRAGDYGYTF.

In this sample, this clonotype turned up many times. V is TRBV6-2 or TRBV6-3 and J is TRBJ2-3, with D hard to call. CDR3 length: 13 amino acids. V lost 2 bases to trimming and J lost 1 base, with 4 bases between them. Germline values: CDR1 MNHEY, CDR2 SVGEGT. For the CDR3, the DNA is TGTGCCAGCAGTTACAGGGGCACAGATACGCAGTATTTT. It is translated as CASSYRGTDTQYF.

This clonotype was detected ten times or more. The V call is TRBV11-2, the J call TRBJ2-1, with TRBD1 identical over 9 bases. The germline CDR1 and CDR2 sequences are SGHAT and FQNNGV. V dropped 6 bases and J dropped 7; count of bases not matched to a gene: 7. The CDR3 covers 14 residues. The chain's CDR3 is CASRPGQGQNEQFF. Written as DNA, the CDR3 is TGTGCCAGCAGGCCGGGACAGGGACAAAATGAGCAGTTCTTC.

This clonotype occurred many times. The rearrangement joins TRBV12-3 or TRBV12-4 to TRBJ2-7, with D possibly being TRBD2 (5 bases). The CDR3 is made up of 15 amino acids. Trimming stripped 5 bases from V and 5 bases from J, with 19 bases between. The CDR3 nucleotides read TGTGCCAGCAGTCGATCAGGCCCTAGCCCCGACGAGCAGTACTTC. Protein sequence: CASSRSGPSPDEQYF.

This chain links TRBV28 with TRBJ1-5; D may be TRBD1 (5 bases). The CDR3 consists of 12 residues. The V gene's germline CDR1 is MDHEN and CDR2 SYDVKM. V lost 10 bases, J lost 5 bases, and 12 bases lay in between. CDR3 loop: CATTQGYQPQHF. CDR3 DNA: TGTGCCACTACCCAGGGATATCAGCCCCAGCATTTT. Looking up the rest from reference TRBV28 and TRBJ1-5 gives the full variable domain: DVKVTQSSRYLVKRTGEKVFLECVQDMDHENMFWYRQDPGLGLRLIYFSYDVKMKEKGDIPEGYSVSREKKERFSLILESASTNQTSMYLCATTQGYQPQHFGDGTRLSIL.

The rearrangement links TRBV5-1 to TRBJ2-1, with a weak D call TRBD2 (5 bases). The CDR3 is 14 residues long. V lost 0 bases, J lost 5 bases, and 9 bases lay in between. Per germline, CDR1 SGHRS and CDR2 YFSETQ. CDR3 sequence: CASSLGAADNEQFF. The CDR3, as DNA: TGCGCCAGCAGCTTGGGGGCAGCGGACAATGAGCAGTTCTTC.

The sample holds a few counts of this clonotype. V is TRBV20-1 and J is TRBJ2-3; TRBD1 matches 8 bases. Germline loops: CDR1 DFQATT, CDR2 SNEGSKA (reference sequence). Losses at the gene ends were 3 bases for V and 5 bases for J; bases not matched to a gene: 7. The length of the CDR3 is 14 residues. The CDR3 loop reads CSASGQGALDTQYF. Here the CDR3 DNA reads TGCAGTGCTAGCGGGCAGGGGGCTTTAGATACGCAGTATTTT.

The chain joins TRBV19 to TRBJ2-2; D unresolved. V lost 3 bases and J 4 bases, leaving 9 bases between the germline ends. CDR3 length equals 14 residues. The germline V gene encodes CDR1 LNHDA and CDR2 SQIVND (reference sequence). In DNA form, the CDR3 reads TGTGCCAGTAGTATGGGTCTGCTCACCGGGGAGCTGTTTTTT. Its translation: CASSMGLLTGELFF.

At least ten counts were recorded for this clonotype. The V call is TRBV28, the J call TRBJ1-2; D gene unclear. The ends were cut back, 3 bases at V and 3 bases at J, with 2 bases in the middle. The germline gives CDR1 MDHEN, CDR2 SYDVKM. The CDR3 is 11 residues long. CDR3: CASSFHYGYTF. Here the CDR3 DNA reads TGTGCCAGCAGTTTTCACTATGGCTACACCTTC.

As regards this clonotype: A much larger clone lies a single base off, so this may be a read error. The chain uses TRBV7-2 and TRBJ1-1; 8 nucleotides match TRBD1. Germline V gives CDR1 SGHTA, CDR2 FQGNSA. V shed 5 bases, J shed 3 bases, and the junction held 2 bases outside the gene matches. The CDR3 is 13 amino acids. For the CDR3, the DNA is TGTGCCAGCAGCGAACAGGGGGACACTGAAGCTTTCTTT. Residues: CASSEQGDTEAFF.

This clonotype was counted only a few times. A read error may produce the germline difference seen at one junction end. The chain employs TRBV28 and TRBJ2-1; D is undetermined. This CDR3 comprises 14 residues. Germline loops: CDR1 MDHEN, CDR2 SYDVKM. CDR3 residues: CASSAGPYYNERFF. The CDR3 coding sequence is TGTGCCAGCAGCGCCGGGCCTTATTACAATGAGCGGTTCTTC.